This entry features one T cell receptor beta chain sequence. Its antigen is unidentified. Additional DNA sequences in this sample encode the identical CDR3. The source of the sample is a study of T cell responses to AZD1222 COVID-19 vaccine. Study-wide points: Vaccine-associated CD4 TCRs ranged over spike, dominating at 160-218 and 743-854. Repertoires were collected only later (after the peak T cell response had occurred). Of spike-specific TCRs, nearly half reportedly target regions left unmutated in variants.

Libraries were prepared by immunoSEQ multiplex PCR; TCRdb keeps only in-frame clonotypes and omits some of them. Among a few hundred thousand clones, over 85% were seen once, and the ten largest hold around 0.58%. The germline V and J ends were trimmed by 4 bases and 4 bases, with 8 bases remaining between them. In germline, CDR1 is SGHAT, CDR2 FQNNGV. The CDR3 is 12 residues long. Sequenced here: peripheral blood, sampled on day 0 of AZD1222 vaccination. This sequence originates from an adult in good health. The rearrangement joins TRBV11-2 to TRBJ2-7, with a tentative D call TRBD1 (5 bases). The chain's CDR3 is CASSSQGYEQYF. CDR3 coding DNA: TGTGCCAGCAGCTCCCAGGGTTACGAGCAGTACTTC. The full variable domain, in which reference TRBV11-2 and TRBJ2-7 provide the parts outside the CDR3, is EAGVAQSPRYKIIEKRQSVAFWCNPISGHATLYWYQQILGQGPKLLIQFQNNGVVDDSQLPKDRFSAERLKGVDSTLKIQPAKLEDSAVYLCASSSQGYEQYFGPGTRLTVT.